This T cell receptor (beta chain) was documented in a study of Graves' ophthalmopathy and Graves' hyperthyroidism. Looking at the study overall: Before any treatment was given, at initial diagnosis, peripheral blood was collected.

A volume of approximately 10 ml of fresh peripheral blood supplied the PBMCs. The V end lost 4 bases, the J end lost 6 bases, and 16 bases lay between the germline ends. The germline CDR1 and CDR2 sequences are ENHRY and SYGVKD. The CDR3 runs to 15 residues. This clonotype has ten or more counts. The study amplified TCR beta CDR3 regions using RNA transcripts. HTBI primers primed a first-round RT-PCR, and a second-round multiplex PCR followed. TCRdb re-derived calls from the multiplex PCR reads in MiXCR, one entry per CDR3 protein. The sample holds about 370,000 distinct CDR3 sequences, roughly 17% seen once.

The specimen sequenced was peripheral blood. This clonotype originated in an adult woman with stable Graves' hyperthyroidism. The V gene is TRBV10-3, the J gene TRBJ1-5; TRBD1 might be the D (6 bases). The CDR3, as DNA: TGTGCCATCAGTGGGGTTAAACAGGGTGCTCAGCCCCAGCATTTT. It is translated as CAISGVKQGAQPQHF.